This T cell receptor beta chain was documented in a study of blood T cells in healthy people across ages. Study-wide results and limits: With age, beta diversity per million T cells declined roughly linearly, significantly by roughly 40. Unsorted PBMC material precluded a definitive naive versus antigen-experienced comparison.

The junction had 9 bases not matched to a gene; V was cut back by 8 bases and J by 7 bases. The CDR3 loop spans 13 amino acids. There were healthy Caucasian individuals from Russia, aged about 6 to 100, serving as donors. Combining a sample-barcoded 5' primer with a J-beta primer mix, a second PCR ran for about 6 to 12 cycles. TCRdb re-called the 5' RACE reads with MiXCR, one entry per CDR3 protein. Of 800,000 to 950,000 distinct CDR3 sequences in the sample, about 36% were seen once. Comments on this clonotype: Its antigen remains unidentified. A much larger clone lies one base from this, so it may be a read error.

Material for sequencing was blood. The sequence derives from a young man in good health. The rearrangement links TRBV12-3 or TRBV12-4 to TRBJ2-7; 9 nucleotides agree with TRBD1. CDR3: CASGRDRAGEQYF. The CDR3 DNA is TGTGCCAGCGGTCGGGACAGGGCTGGTGAGCAGTACTTC.